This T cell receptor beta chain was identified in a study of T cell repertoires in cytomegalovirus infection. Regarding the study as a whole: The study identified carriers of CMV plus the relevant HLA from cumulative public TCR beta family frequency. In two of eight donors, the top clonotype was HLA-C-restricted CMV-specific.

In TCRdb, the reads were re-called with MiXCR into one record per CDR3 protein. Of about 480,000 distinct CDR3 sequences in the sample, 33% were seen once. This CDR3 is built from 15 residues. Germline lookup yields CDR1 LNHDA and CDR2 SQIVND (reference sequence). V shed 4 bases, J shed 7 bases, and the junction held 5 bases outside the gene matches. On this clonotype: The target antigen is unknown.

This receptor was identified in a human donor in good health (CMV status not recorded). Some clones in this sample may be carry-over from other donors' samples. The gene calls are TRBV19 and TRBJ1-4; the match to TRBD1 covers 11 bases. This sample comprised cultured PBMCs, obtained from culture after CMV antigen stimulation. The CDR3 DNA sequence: TGTGCCAGTAGTACCGGGACAGGGGGTAGTGAAAAACTGTTTTTT. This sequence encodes CASSTGTGGSEKLFF.